This T cell receptor beta chain was sequenced for a study of shared clonotypes between healthy human individuals. Study-level results: Represented diversity, genetic and exposure-history alike, was limited by few donors.

In this sample, this clone turned up a few times. Its antigen is not identified. The germline V gene has CDR1 SGHTA and CDR2 FQGNSA. V gave up 2 bases and J gave up 4 bases, with 9 bases separating them. The CDR3 contains 13 residues. PBMC DNA, left unsorted, was sequenced on ten immunoSEQ deep assay plates. Per the original data handling: There were no quality scores in the junction-only immunoSEQ sequences, so filtering differed. Data came from immunoSEQ multiplex PCR; TCRdb stores just in-frame clones and leaves some out. V and J calls and clone size are given by that table; D and trimming were obtained from the DNA. The sample contains roughly 500,000 clones, more than 65% of which appear only once.

The specimen sequenced was PBMCs. This rearrangement joins TRBV7-2 to TRBJ2-7; D not resolved. The TCR was taken from a woman between 40 and 55 years old in good health. Some clones in this sample may be carry-over from other donors' samples. CDR3 in DNA: TGTGCCAGCAGCTTATCGGACGGTTACGAGCAGTACTTC. It is translated as CASSLSDGYEQYF.